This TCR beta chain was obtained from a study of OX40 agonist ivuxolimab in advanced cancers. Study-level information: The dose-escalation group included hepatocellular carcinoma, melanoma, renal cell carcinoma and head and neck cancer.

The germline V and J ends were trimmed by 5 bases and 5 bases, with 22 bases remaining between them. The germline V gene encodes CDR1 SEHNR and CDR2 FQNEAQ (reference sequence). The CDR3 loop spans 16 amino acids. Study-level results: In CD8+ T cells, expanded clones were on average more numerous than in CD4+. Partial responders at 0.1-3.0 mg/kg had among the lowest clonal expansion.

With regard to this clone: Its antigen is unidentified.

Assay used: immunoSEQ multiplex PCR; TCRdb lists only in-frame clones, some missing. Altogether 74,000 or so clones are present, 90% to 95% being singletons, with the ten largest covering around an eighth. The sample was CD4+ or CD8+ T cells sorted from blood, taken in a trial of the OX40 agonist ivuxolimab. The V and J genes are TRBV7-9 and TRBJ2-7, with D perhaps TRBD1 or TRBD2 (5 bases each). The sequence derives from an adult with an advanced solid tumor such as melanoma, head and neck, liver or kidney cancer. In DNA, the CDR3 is TGTGCCAGCAGCCCCCCAGAAGAGGGGCGCATCCACGAGCAGTACTTC. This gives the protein CASSPPEEGRIHEQYF.